Presented here are 20 T cell receptor beta chains from one specimen sequenced in a study of OX40 agonist ivuxolimab in advanced cancers. TCRdb keeps only in-frame clones here, not all; method: immunoSEQ multiplex PCR. This repertoire shows roughly 58,000 clones, under 85% found once; its top ten account for 5% to 7.5%. The sample here was CD4+ or CD8+ T cells sorted from blood, taken in a trial of the OX40 agonist ivuxolimab. These receptors all come from an adult with an advanced solid tumor such as melanoma, head and neck, liver or kidney cancer.

V usage is TRBV9 and J usage is TRBJ2-3; D possibly matches TRBD1 or TRBD2 (5 bases each). The CDR3 spans 16 residues. CDR1 is SGDLS and CDR2 is YYNGEE in the germline V gene. The V end lost 4 bases, the J end lost 2 bases, and 17 bases lay between the germline ends. In DNA form, the CDR3 reads TGTGCCAGCAGCCCGTGGGGCGGGCTATCCACAGATACGCAGTATTTT. It yields the protein CASSPWGGLSTDTQYF. The full variable domain, in which reference TRBV9 and TRBJ2-3 provide the parts outside the CDR3, is DSGVTQTPKHLITATGQRVTLRCSPRSGDLSVYWYQQSLDQGLQFLIQYYNGEERAKGNILERFSAQQFPDLHSELNLSSLELGDSALYFCASSPWGGLSTDTQYFGPGTRLTVL.

The rearrangement joins TRBV7-2 to TRBJ1-3; 8 nucleotides line up with TRBD1. Germline CDR1 reads SGHTA; CDR2 reads FQGNSA. The V gene end was trimmed by 5 bases and the J gene end by 1 base; junction bases not matched to a gene: 10. The CDR3 is 17 residues long. For the CDR3, the DNA is TGTGCCAGCAGCGAGAGGCAGGGGGCGCTTTCTGGAAACACCATATATTTT. Translation: CASSERQGALSGNTIYF.

V usage is TRBV7-6 and J usage is TRBJ2-1; 9 bases agree with TRBD2. The CDR3 is 16 residues long. After removal of 2 bases from V and 6 bases from J, the junction contained 8 bases not matched to a gene. Germline lookup yields CDR1 SGHVS and CDR2 FNYEAQ. The CDR3 region is CASSLTGYSGSNEQFF. CDR3 bases: TGTGCCAGCAGCTTAACGGGTTATAGCGGGAGCAATGAGCAGTTCTTC.

This rearrangement joins TRBV19 to TRBJ2-1, with D unresolved. Trimming cost V 3 bases and J 8 bases, with 11 bases left between them. This CDR3 has 13 residues. CDR1 LNHDA and CDR2 SQIVND come from the germline V gene (reference sequence). CDR3 sequence (DNA): TGTGCCAGTAGTATCGGACCATACGATGAGCAGTTCTTC. Amino acid sequence: CASSIGPYDEQFF.

The gene calls are TRBV4-1 and TRBJ2-5; D call uncertain. Per germline, CDR1 MGHRA and CDR2 YSYEKL. This CDR3 region has 13 residues. The V end lost 1 base, the J end lost 1 base, and 4 bases lay between the germline ends. The CDR3 here is CASSQGPQETQYF. The CDR3, as DNA: TGCGCCAGCAGCCAAGGTCCCCAAGAGACCCAGTACTTC.

This chain links TRBV19 with TRBJ1-1; 8 positions agree with TRBD1. The CDR3 contains 15 residues. Germline loops: CDR1 LNHDA, CDR2 SQIVND (reference sequence). After removal of 2 bases from V and 12 bases from J, the junction contained 14 bases not matched to a gene. The CDR3 coding sequence is TGTGCCAGTAGTATAATGGCCTCACTTACAGGGGGGACTTTCTTT. Protein sequence: CASSIMASLTGGTFF. The whole variable domain, filled in from reference TRBV19 and TRBJ1-1, reads DGGITQSPKYLFRKEGQNVTLSCEQNLNHDAMYWYRQDPGQGLRLIYYSQIVNDFQKGDIAEGYSVSREKKESFPLTVTSAQKNPTAFYLCASSIMASLTGGTFFGQGTRLTVV.

CDR3 in DNA: TGTGCCAGCTCACCCGGGGCCCCTGCAATCTCTGGAAACACCATATATTTT. This codes for CASSPGAPAISGNTIYF. This sequence joins TRBV18 and TRBJ1-3; possible D gene TRBD1, 5 bases. Trimming pared 3 bases from V and 0 bases from J, leaving 15 bases between. This CDR3 contains 17 residues. The germline V gene encodes CDR1 KGHSH and CDR2 LQKENI.

The chain joins TRBV2 to TRBJ1-2; a weak D match, TRBD1 (6 bases). The V gene lost 4 bases and the J gene lost 2 bases, with 11 bases spanning the gap. Germline CDR1 and CDR2: SNHLY and FYNNEI. The CDR3 length is 14 residues. CDR3 DNA sequence: TGTGCCAGCAGTGGACAGGCGAAAAACTATGGCTACACCTTC. Protein product: CASSGQAKNYGYTF. The variable domain in full, with the rest retrieved from reference TRBV2 and TRBJ1-2, is EPEVTQTPSHQVTQMGQEVILRCVPISNHLYFYWYRQILGQKVEFLVSFYNNEISEKSEIFDDQFSVERPDGSNFTLKIRSTKLEDSAMYFCASSGQAKNYGYTFGSGTRLTVV.

V and J are TRBV6-5 and TRBJ2-7; 8 nucleotides match TRBD2. CDR3 length: 15 residues. Germline V gives CDR1 MNHEY, CDR2 SVGAGI. Trimming cost V 5 bases and J 2 bases; bases outside gene matches: 8. The CDR3 reads CASSTGGPPTYEQYF. CDR3 bases: TGTGCCAGCAGTACGGGGGGGCCCCCTACCTACGAGCAGTACTTC.

The sample holds a few counts of this clone. CDR3 in amino acids: CASSFGGVGYTF. The CDR3 DNA sequence: TGTGCCAGCAGTTTTGGGGGTGTTGGCTACACCTTC. This chain joins TRBV28 and TRBJ1-2, with D possibly TRBD1 on 5 matching bases. Trimming removed 3 bases at V and 7 bases at J, with 9 bases between. CDR1 is MDHEN, CDR2 SYDVKM, per germline. CDR3 length: 12 amino acids.

DNA for the CDR3: TGTGCCAGCAGCTCGATCCAGAGAACCCAGTACTTC. Protein: CASSSIQRTQYF. The chain uses TRBV28 and TRBJ2-5; D gene uncertain. Germline-derived CDR1 and CDR2 are MDHEN and SYDVKM. V lost 6 bases to trimming and J lost 8 bases, with 13 bases between them. The CDR3 totals 12 residues.

This clone was seen only once. The CDR3 loop is CASSPRQGMNTEAFF. The CDR3 DNA follows: TGTGCCAGCAGTCCTCGACAGGGGATGAACACTGAAGCTTTCTTT. The chain couples TRBV27 to TRBJ1-1; 8 bases align to TRBD1. The CDR3 runs to 15 residues. Per the germline V gene, CDR1 is MNHEY and CDR2 is SMNVEV (reference sequence). Trimming removed 5 bases from V and 0 bases from J; junction bases left unmatched: 5.

This sequence joins TRBV7-8 and TRBJ2-7, with a possible D match to TRBD2 (6 bases). From germline, CDR1 is SGHVS and CDR2 FQNEAQ. V lost 3 bases to trimming and J lost 1 base, with 10 bases between them. The CDR3 totals 14 residues. The CDR3 DNA is TGTGCCAGCAGCTTTAGGGACTTATCCTACGAGCAGTACTTC. It yields the protein CASSFRDLSYEQYF.

This clone was observed a few times. The genes are TRBV27 and TRBJ1-2; TRBD1 matches at 10 bases. V was pared by 6 bases and J by 5 bases, with 9 bases of the junction left unmatched. The germline gives CDR1 MNHEY, CDR2 SMNVEV (reference sequence). The CDR3 runs to 15 residues. CDR3 amino acids: CASRRGQGWPYGYTF. CDR3 nucleotides: TGTGCCAGCAGGCGGGGACAGGGGTGGCCTTATGGCTACACCTTC.

The chain has TRBV12-5 and TRBJ1-1; D remains unclear. The CDR3 consists of 11 residues. Germline values: CDR1 LGHNT, CDR2 FRNRAP. The V and J ends lost 3 bases and 7 bases respectively, with 6 bases between them. The CDR3 DNA is TGTGCTAGTGGTTTAGCGGTTGAAGCTTTCTTT. It is translated as CASGLAVEAFF.

This rearrangement joins TRBV5-1 to TRBJ1-2; tentatively, D is TRBD1 (5 bases). Germline V gene sequence: CDR1 SGHRS, CDR2 YFSETQ. The length of the CDR3 is 14 residues. V gave up 0 bases and J gave up 4 bases, with 10 bases separating them. The chain's CDR3 is CASSLADSLYGYTF. CDR3 DNA sequence: TGCGCCAGCAGCTTGGCCGACAGCCTCTATGGCTACACCTTC.

This clone turned up a few times. The chain is built from TRBV10-3 and TRBJ1-4; D call uncertain. The germline V gene encodes CDR1 ENHRY and CDR2 SYGVKD. This CDR3 comprises 14 residues. Trimming removed 6 bases at V and 0 bases at J, with 8 bases between. The CDR3 DNA sequence: TGTGCCATCAGGAACAGTGCAACTAATGAAAAACTGTTTTTT. Its protein is CAIRNSATNEKLFF.

This clone was found a few times. The V and J genes are TRBV27 and TRBJ2-2, with D possibly matching TRBD2 (6 bases). Trimming removed 4 bases from V and 1 base from J, with 19 bases in between. The CDR3 is 18 amino acids. The germline V gene encodes CDR1 MNHEY and CDR2 SMNVEV (reference sequence). CDR3 residues: CASSSSRFRRENTGELFF. The CDR3 nucleotides read TGTGCCAGCAGTTCTTCCCGATTTCGGCGGGAGAACACCGGGGAGCTGTTTTTT.

The rearrangement joins TRBV4-2 to TRBJ2-5; TRBD2 agrees at 11 bases. V dropped 8 bases and J dropped 5; count of bases not matched to a gene: 19. This CDR3 has 18 amino acids. Germline CDR1 LGHNA, CDR2 YNFKEQ. Here the CDR3 DNA reads TGTGCCAGCTCCCGCGGGGCGGCTAGCGGGGGGATGGGGGAGACCCAGTACTTC. It yields the protein CASSRGAASGGMGETQYF.

The DNA of the CDR3 is TGTGCCAGCAGCTTCTACAGGGGGCAGAACACTGAAGCTTTCTTT. This gives the protein CASSFYRGQNTEAFF. This chain connects TRBV7-9 to TRBJ1-1; 9 nucleotides agree with TRBD1. Losses at the gene ends were 3 bases for V and 1 base for J; bases not matched to a gene: 3. Germline V CDR1 and CDR2: SEHNR, FQNEAQ (reference sequence). This CDR3 has 15 amino acids.